The 25 T cell receptor beta chains given below trace back to one sample, sequenced in a study of beta chain features in type 1 diabetes. General observations from the study: The study found moderately but significantly shorter TCRB CDR3s in all four CD4+ subsets of Type 1 diabetes patients.

Their antigens are not known. All of the isolated RNA was reverse transcribed, so expressed TCRB transcripts were sequenced. TCRdb keeps only in-frame clones here, not all; method: immunoSEQ multiplex PCR. The sample shows about 25,000 clones, 68% of them seen only once. The source material was stem cell memory CD4+ T cells from blood. Receptors were obtained from a woman in her 40s with type 1 diabetes.

This clone was observed a single time. The chain employs TRBV9 and TRBJ2-7; 10 bases map to TRBD1. CDR3 length equals 16 residues. Trimming cost V 4 bases and J 5 bases; bases outside gene matches: 12. Germline V CDR1 and CDR2: SGDLS, YYNGEE. This CDR3 reads CASSPGGTGASDEQYF. The CDR3 bases are TGTGCCAGCAGCCCCGGTGGGACAGGGGCTTCGGACGAGCAGTACTTC.

The chain uses TRBV2 and TRBJ1-5; D is unclear. V lost 2 bases and J 5 bases, leaving 10 bases between the germline ends. The CDR3 extends over 14 amino acids. In germline, CDR1 is SNHLY, CDR2 FYNNEI. The CDR3 nucleotides read TGTGCCAGCAGTGAAAGTTTCGAGTATCAGCCCCAGCATTTT. This codes for CASSESFEYQPQHF.

The V call is TRBV19, the J call TRBJ2-5; D possibly corresponds to TRBD1 (6 bases). The CDR3 has 16 amino acids. With 3 bases removed from V and 5 bases from J, the gap between germline ends came to 19 bases. CDR1 is LNHDA, CDR2 SQIVND, per germline (reference sequence). In DNA, the CDR3 is TGTGCCAGTAGTATCGTTCTCAGGGGAAGGCGGGAGACCCAGTACTTC. Translation gives CASSIVLRGRRETQYF.

This clone turned up a few times. The chain recombines TRBV7-9 with TRBJ2-3, with 9 positions matching TRBD1. The J segment lost 5 bases and the V segment lost 1 base, leaving 7 bases of the junction unmatched. The CDR3 contains 16 residues. Looked up from germline, CDR1 is SEHNR and CDR2 is FQNEAQ (reference sequence). The chain's CDR3 is CASSLDGQGWVDTQYF. For the CDR3, the DNA is TGTGCCAGCAGCTTAGATGGACAGGGGTGGGTAGATACGCAGTATTTT.

The CDR3 loop is CASSSHGTGDSPLHF. The CDR3 region has the DNA TGTGCCAGCAGCTCCCACGGGACAGGGGACTCACCCCTCCACTTT. The V gene is TRBV28, the J gene TRBJ1-6; TRBD1 matches 10 bases. Germline trimming cut 6 bases from V and 10 bases from J; bases unmatched to any gene: 9. The CDR3 covers 15 residues. The V gene's germline CDR1 is MDHEN and CDR2 SYDVKM.

The chain recombines TRBV11-3 with TRBJ2-1; D uncertain. V was pared by 0 bases and J by 2 bases, with 5 bases between. The CDR3 has 14 residues. Germline V gene data show CDR1 as SGHNT and CDR2 as YENEEA. The CDR3 reads CASSLDLAYNEQFF. Written as DNA, the CDR3 is TGTGCCAGCAGCTTAGATCTAGCCTACAATGAGCAGTTCTTC.

The genes are TRBV5-1 and TRBJ2-7; 8 nucleotides line up with TRBD1. Per the germline V gene, CDR1 is SGHRS and CDR2 is YFSETQ. The CDR3 is made up of 15 amino acids. J was trimmed by 3 bases and V by 4 bases; bases with no gene match: 9. CDR3 loop: CASSPQGEPLYEQYF. CDR3 DNA: TGCGCCAGCAGCCCACAGGGGGAACCCCTCTACGAGCAGTACTTC.

This clone was counted only a few times. This rearrangement joins TRBV19 to TRBJ2-1; perhaps TRBD1 as D (6 bases). This CDR3 spans 14 amino acids. CDR1 and CDR2 from the germline V gene are LNHDA and SQIVND (reference sequence). Trimming took 5 bases from V and 6 from J, leaving 14 bases between them. The CDR3 bases are TGTGCCAGTAGTCCTCTCGGGACACCCAATGAGCAGTTCTTC. Protein sequence: CASSPLGTPNEQFF.

The chain couples TRBV7-2 to TRBJ2-5; 7 nucleotides line up with TRBD1. V was clipped by 5 bases and J by 3 bases; unmatched bases: 3. The CDR3 is 13 residues long. The germline CDR1 and CDR2 sequences are SGHTA and FQGNSA. This CDR3 is CASSLGTEETQYF. The CDR3 coding sequence is TGTGCCAGCAGCCTGGGGACAGAAGAGACCCAGTACTTC.

V usage is TRBV5-4 and J usage is TRBJ1-1; D unresolved. The germline V gene encodes CDR1 SGHNT and CDR2 YYREEE (reference sequence). The CDR3 spans 14 residues. With 0 bases removed from V and 3 bases from J, the gap between germline ends came to 9 bases. CDR3 sequence reads: CASSLAPEDTEAFF. The CDR3 DNA follows: TGTGCCAGCAGCTTGGCTCCCGAGGACACTGAAGCTTTCTTT.

This chain links TRBV5-5 with TRBJ2-7; D is possibly TRBD1 (7 bases). Germline lookup yields CDR1 SGHKS and CDR2 YYEKEE (reference sequence). V was trimmed by 0 bases and J by 5 bases, leaving 21 bases between them. This CDR3 contains 17 residues. The CDR3 DNA reads TGTGCCAGCAGCTTGGCCTGGAGGGACAGTAACCCCAACGAGCAGTACTTC. Protein product: CASSLAWRDSNPNEQYF.

This clone has only one observation. V and J are TRBV7-2 and TRBJ2-7; tentative D call: TRBD2 (6 bases). The CDR3 consists of 16 residues. Germline V lookup: CDR1 SGHTA, CDR2 FQGNSA. The V gene lost 1 base and the J gene lost 3 bases, with 16 bases spanning the gap. The CDR3: CASSLVGGSFNYEQYF. DNA for the CDR3: TGTGCCAGCAGCTTAGTGGGGGGATCCTTTAACTACGAGCAGTACTTC.

The chain joins TRBV4-2 to TRBJ2-1; 13 nucleotides match TRBD2. J lost 7 bases, V lost 2 bases, and 2 bases had no gene match. This CDR3 region has 15 residues. Germline assignment: CDR1 LGHNA and CDR2 YNFKEQ. CDR3 amino acids: CASSQLGLAGNEQFF. DNA of the CDR3: TGTGCCAGCAGCCAATTGGGACTAGCGGGGAATGAGCAGTTCTTC.

The chain recombines TRBV28 with TRBJ2-3; 10 bases are a match to TRBD2. V lost 7 bases, J lost 5 bases, and 9 bases stayed unmatched. The CDR3 has 15 residues. Germline V CDR1 and CDR2: MDHEN, SYDVKM. CDR3 amino acids: CASTEAGGRKDTQYF. CDR3 nucleotides: TGTGCCAGCACAGAAGCGGGAGGGAGGAAAGATACGCAGTATTTT.

This chain connects TRBV2 to TRBJ2-7; D is uncertain. The V end lost 6 bases, the J end lost 2 bases, and 14 bases lay between the germline ends. Germline loops: CDR1 SNHLY, CDR2 FYNNEI. This CDR3 contains 14 residues. The CDR3 nucleotides read TGTGCCAGCAGGTGGAACTACCCTACCTACGAGCAGTACTTC. This codes for CASRWNYPTYEQYF.

This clone was seen only a few times. The V gene is TRBV2, the J gene TRBJ2-3, with D unresolved. CDR1 is SNHLY and CDR2 is FYNNEI in the germline V gene. This CDR3 region has 13 residues. V was pared by 0 bases and J by 6 bases, with 7 bases between. CDR3 protein: CASSEALRDTQYF. The CDR3 DNA is TGTGCCAGCAGTGAAGCGCTTCGGGATACGCAGTATTTT.

This chain uses TRBV7-9 with TRBJ1-1; D remains ambiguous. The germline gives CDR1 SEHNR, CDR2 FQNEAQ (reference sequence). CDR3 size: 13 residues. Trimming took 4 bases from V and 1 from J, leaving 7 bases between them. The CDR3 loop is CASSSTGNTEAFF. CDR3 nucleotides: TGTGCCAGCAGCTCGACGGGGAACACTGAAGCTTTCTTT. Looking up the rest from reference TRBV7-9 and TRBJ1-1 gives the full variable domain: DTGVSQNPRHKITKRGQNVTFRCDPISEHNRLYWYRQTLGQGPEFLTYFQNEAQLEKSRLLSDRFSAERPKGSFSTLEIQRTEQGDSAMYLCASSSTGNTEAFFGQGTRLTVV.

CDR3 residues: CASSVDRKGVNNEQFF. The CDR3 nucleotides are TGTGCCAGCAGTGTTGACAGGAAAGGGGTCAACAATGAGCAGTTCTTC. The chain links TRBV2 to TRBJ2-1; D is perhaps TRBD1 (6 bases). The CDR3 has 16 amino acids. V lost 4 bases and J 5 bases, leaving 18 bases between the germline ends. Germline V gene data show CDR1 as SNHLY and CDR2 as FYNNEI.

This clone was seen only a few times. V and J are TRBV6-6 and TRBJ1-1; D is perhaps TRBD1 (5 bases). The CDR3 consists of 14 residues. CDR1 is MNHNY, CDR2 SVGAGI, per germline (reference sequence). V shed 2 bases and J shed 4 bases, with 11 bases lying between them. The CDR3: CASSYNAGGTEAFF. The CDR3 DNA reads TGTGCCAGCAGTTACAACGCCGGGGGCACTGAAGCTTTCTTT.

The chain recombines TRBV7-2 with TRBJ2-3; TRBD2 agrees at 7 bases. CDR3 length: 18 residues. V gave up 5 bases and J gave up 1 base; unmatched junction bases: 15. CDR1 and CDR2 (germline): SGHTA, FQGNSA. This CDR3 reads CASSQEASERGGTDTQYF. For the CDR3, the DNA is TGTGCCAGCAGCCAAGAGGCCTCCGAGCGGGGCGGCACAGATACGCAGTATTTT.

This chain links TRBV7-9 with TRBJ2-3, with 9 bases matching TRBD2. Germline lookup yields CDR1 SEHNR and CDR2 FQNEAQ (reference sequence). The CDR3 covers 15 residues. Trimming at V came to 5 bases and at J to 2 bases, leaving 5 bases not matched to a gene. The CDR3 DNA sequence: TGTGCCAGCAGCCAAGGGACTAGCCTCACAGATACGCAGTATTTT. It translates to CASSQGTSLTDTQYF.

The rearrangement links TRBV6-5 to TRBJ1-1, with D uncertain. The CDR3 is 13 residues long. Between the trimmed V and J ends, which lost 6 bases and 6 bases, there was a span of 14 bases. Germline V gene lookup returns CDR1 MNHEY and CDR2 SVGAGI. The CDR3 protein is CASRTPGVAEAFF. In DNA form, the CDR3 reads TGTGCCAGCAGAACCCCGGGAGTCGCTGAAGCTTTCTTT.

The rearrangement joins TRBV19 to TRBJ2-1, with D maybe TRBD1 (6 bases). In germline, CDR1 is LNHDA, CDR2 SQIVND (reference sequence). CDR3 length: 13 amino acids. V was trimmed by 6 bases and J by 8 bases, leaving 14 bases between them. This CDR3 is CASSEDSLDEQFF. The CDR3 DNA reads TGTGCCAGTAGCGAGGACAGCTTAGATGAGCAGTTCTTC.

This clone has a single count. The chain is built from TRBV6-1 and TRBJ1-2, with D unclear. The CDR3 loop spans 12 amino acids. Germline CDR1 MNHNS, CDR2 SASEGT. V gave up 6 bases and J gave up 0 bases, with 5 bases separating them. CDR3 nucleotides: TGTGCCAGCAGATCTGCTAACTATGGCTACACCTTC. Protein: CASRSANYGYTF.

V and J are TRBV19 and TRBJ1-1; D is ambiguous. The CDR3 spans 14 residues. V gave up 5 bases and J gave up 1 base, with 11 bases separating them. Looked up from germline, CDR1 is LNHDA and CDR2 is SQIVND (reference sequence). CDR3 nucleotides: TGTGCCAGTAGTCTTCAGGTTGCGAACACTGAAGCTTTCTTT. The encoded protein is CASSLQVANTEAFF.